The sequence of this T cell receptor (beta chain) was determined in a study of blood T cells in healthy people across ages. Background on the study: Capturing about one barcoded beta molecule per two T cells was achieved by template switching.

A second PCR, run for about 7 to 11 cycles, used a sample-barcoded 5' primer plus a J-beta primer mix. TCRdb re-called the 5' RACE reads with MiXCR, one entry per CDR3 protein. The sample records 1.2 million to 1.5 million distinct CDR3 sequences, almost 60% being singletons. Study findings and constraints: No conclusive comparison of naive versus antigen-experienced cells was possible with unsorted PBMCs.

The CDR3 totals 16 residues. Unmatched junction bases numbered 12, after V lost 6 bases and J lost 2 bases. Germline-derived CDR1 and CDR2 are SQVTM and ANQGSEA. This clonotype was found a few times. Its cognate antigen is unknown. Sequencing input: blood. The TCR was taken from a man in his late teens or twenties in good health. The chain is built from TRBV29-1 and TRBJ2-3; TRBD2 matches 9 bases. The CDR3 DNA reads TGCAGCGTAGTAGCGGGAGTCCCGTTGATCACAGATACGCAGTATTTT. This gives the protein CSVVAGVPLITDTQYF.